What follows describes a single T cell receptor (beta chain). The sample originates from a study of T cell changes during pregnancy in multiple sclerosis. The repertoire was sequenced with immunoSEQ multiplex PCR; TCRdb's copy has only in-frame clones and lacks some. The sample contains tens of thousands of clones, roughly 87% of which appear only once. The CDR3 contains 11 residues. Per germline, CDR1 DFQATT and CDR2 SNEGSKA (reference sequence). Trimming cost V 8 bases and J 6 bases, with 11 bases left between them. V is TRBV20-1 and J is TRBJ1-5; D is perhaps TRBD1 (5 bases). Sequencing was performed on CD8+ T cells from peripheral blood mononuclear cells, taken in the first trimester of pregnancy. The sequence was collected from a female donor with multiple sclerosis, enrolled in a pregnancy study. In DNA, the CDR3 is TGCAGTATCCGGGGGTCTCAGCCCCAGCATTTT. As protein: CSIRGSQPQHF.